Listed below are T cell receptor beta chains from one sample, sequenced in a study of blood T cell repertoires in COVID-19. TCRdb keeps only in-frame clones here, not all; method: immunoSEQ multiplex PCR. In the table there are approximately 170,000 clones, about 88% of which are singletons. The sequenced sample consisted of PBMCs or T cells enriched from blood (not recorded which). The source is a woman aged 18-29 years who had recovered from COVID-19. CDR3s include the opening cysteine and the closing phenylalanine or tryptophan. A D gene is named only where the DNA matches it firmly. For some rows the clone size is stated as once, few or many, or as a class when expanded; others skip it.

cdr3_length	v_call	d_call	j_call	clone_size	cdr3_aa	cdr3_nt
17	TRBV6-1	TRBD2	TRBJ2-1	NA	CASSEAWRLAGDGEQFF	TGTGCCAGCAGTGAAGCGTGGAGACTAGCGGGAGACGGTGAGCAGTTCTTC
14	TRBV6-5	NA	TRBJ2-5	NA	CASSPQGDQETQYF	TGTGCCAGCAGCCCCCAGGGCGACCAAGAGACCCAGTACTTC
16	TRBV2	NA	TRBJ1-2	NA	CASSEVQQAGNYGYTF	TGTGCCAGCAGTGAAGTACAGCAGGCAGGGAACTATGGCTACACCTTC
15	TRBV11-3	NA	TRBJ1-1	NA	CASSLGGSVNTEAFF	TGTGCCAGCAGCTTAGGGGGTAGCGTGAACACTGAAGCTTTCTTT
14	TRBV4-3	NA	TRBJ1-1	NA	CASSQDLVNTEAFF	TGCGCCAGCAGCCAAGATCTCGTTAATACTGAAGCTTTCTTT
15	TRBV11-2	NA	TRBJ2-5	NA	CASRAREGIGETQYF	TGTGCCAGCAGGGCCAGGGAAGGCATAGGAGAGACCCAGTACTTC
15	TRBV7-6	TRBD1	TRBJ2-3	NA	CASSYRDSHTDTQYF	TGTGCCAGCAGCTATCGGGACAGCCACACAGATACGCAGTATTTT
15	TRBV6-4	NA	TRBJ2-3	NA	CASSDSQGSTDTQYF	TGTGCCAGCAGTGACTCTCAGGGATCCACAGATACGCAGTATTTT
14	TRBV27	NA	TRBJ2-1	NA	CASSQQGTYNEQFF	TGTGCCAGCAGCCAACAGGGAACCTACAATGAGCAGTTCTTC
14	TRBV11-3	TRBD2	TRBJ2-3	once	CASSKLASTDTQYF	TGTGCCAGCAGCAAACTAGCGAGCACAGATACGCAGTATTTT
16	TRBV4-3	NA	TRBJ2-3	NA	CASSPYRGDYTDTQYF	TGCGCCAGCAGCCCCTACCGGGGAGATTACACAGATACGCAGTATTTT
15	TRBV5-1	TRBD1	TRBJ1-1	NA	CASSLAGGLNTEAFF	TGCGCCAGCAGCTTGGCAGGGGGCTTGAACACTGAAGCTTTCTTT
13	TRBV7-2	NA	TRBJ1-3	NA	CASSPSSGNTIYF	TGTGCCAGCAGCCCCAGCTCTGGAAACACCATATATTTT
13	TRBV6-5	NA	TRBJ2-1	NA	CASSSPARNEQFF	TGTGCCAGCAGTTCCCCCGCACGGAATGAGCAGTTCTTC
13	TRBV28	NA	TRBJ1-1	NA	CASSRGWDTEAFF	TGTGCCAGCAGTAGGGGGTGGGATACTGAAGCTTTCTTT
13	TRBV4-1	NA	TRBJ2-7	NA	CASSQDLLHEQYF	TGCGCCAGCAGCCAAGACCTCCTCCACGAGCAGTACTTC
13	TRBV2	NA	TRBJ2-6	NA	CASQGNGANVLTF	TGTGCCAGCCAGGGGAATGGGGCCAACGTCCTGACTTTC
11	TRBV12-3/TRBV12-4	NA	TRBJ1-2	NA	CASSPRDGYTF	TGTGCCAGCAGTCCCAGGGATGGCTACACCTTC
15	TRBV15	TRBD1	TRBJ1-3	once	CATSWDRGFGNTIYF	TGTGCCACCAGCTGGGACAGGGGCTTTGGAAACACCATATATTTT
15	TRBV29-1	NA	TRBJ1-4	NA	CSVAWGGGGNEKLFF	TGCAGCGTTGCTTGGGGAGGGGGAGGAAATGAAAAACTGTTTTTT
16	TRBV28	NA	TRBJ2-3	NA	CASSLRQGRGTDTQYF	TGTGCCAGCAGTCTTCGACAGGGGAGGGGCACAGATACGCAGTATTTT
12	TRBV29-1	NA	TRBJ1-2	NA	CSVGTPDYGYTF	TGCAGCGTTGGCACACCTGACTATGGCTACACCTTC
13	TRBV27	NA	TRBJ1-5	NA	CASSRGGHQPQHF	TGTGCCAGCAGTCGGGGAGGTCACCAGCCCCAGCATTTT
15	TRBV5-5	NA	TRBJ1-1	NA	CASSSLRGSGTEAFF	TGTGCCAGCAGCTCACTTAGGGGAAGCGGGACTGAAGCTTTCTTT
15	TRBV11-2	TRBD2	TRBJ2-7	once	CASSVTSGNPYEQYF	TGTGCCAGCAGCGTGACTAGCGGAAACCCCTACGAGCAGTACTTC
13	TRBV28	NA	TRBJ2-5	NA	CASRLQGPETQYF	TGTGCCAGCAGACTACAGGGACCAGAGACCCAGTACTTC
16	TRBV28	NA	TRBJ2-7	NA	CASSFDTGSSSYEQYF	TGTGCCAGCAGTTTCGATACCGGGTCCAGCTCCTACGAGCAGTACTTC
15	TRBV15	TRBD1	TRBJ2-7	NA	CATSRPGTGNYEQYF	TGTGCCACCAGCAGACCCGGGACAGGGAACTACGAGCAGTACTTC
18	TRBV18	NA	TRBJ2-3	NA	CASSPLAWAAESTDTQYF	TGTGCCAGCTCACCCCTTGCGTGGGCCGCAGAAAGCACAGATACGCAGTATTTT
13	TRBV7-9	TRBD1	TRBJ2-7	NA	CASSQTGPYEQYF	TGTGCCAGCAGCCAGACAGGGCCCTACGAGCAGTACTTC
15	TRBV6-5	NA	TRBJ1-2	NA	CASSYSGLGNYGYTF	TGTGCCAGCAGTTACTCGGGGCTGGGGAACTATGGCTACACCTTC
19	TRBV24-1	TRBD2	TRBJ2-3	NA	CATSPRPPRASGKGDTQYF	TGTGCCACCAGCCCCCGACCGCCCAGGGCTAGCGGGAAGGGGGATACGCAGTATTTT
16	TRBV5-6	TRBD1	TRBJ2-7	once	CASSLGLGQGPYEQYF	TGTGCCAGCAGCTTGGGCCTTGGACAGGGCCCCTACGAGCAGTACTTC
19	TRBV7-3	NA	TRBJ2-1	NA	CASSFPSWESVGPYNEQFF	TGTGCCAGCAGCTTCCCTTCTTGGGAGAGCGTAGGGCCCTACAATGAGCAGTTCTTC
16	TRBV5-4	NA	TRBJ2-1	NA	CASSYVLGLAYNEQFF	TGTGCCAGCAGCTATGTTCTGGGACTTGCCTACAATGAGCAGTTCTTC
15	TRBV6-5	TRBD1	TRBJ1-5	once	CASRIGQGASQPQHF	TGTGCCAGCAGAATAGGACAGGGGGCTAGTCAGCCCCAGCATTTT
13	TRBV6-5	NA	TRBJ1-2	NA	CASSYSIGDGYTF	TGTGCCAGCAGTTACTCGATAGGGGATGGCTACACCTTC
14	TRBV7-2	TRBD1	TRBJ1-2	NA	CASSSQGALGGYTF	TGTGCCAGCAGCTCCCAGGGGGCCCTCGGCGGCTACACCTTC
14	TRBV5-1	TRBD1	TRBJ1-2	NA	CASSLEGTEAGYTF	TGCGCCAGCAGCTTGGAGGGGACAGAGGCTGGCTACACCTTC
14	TRBV2	NA	TRBJ1-5	NA	CASSQTDSSQPQHF	TGTGCCAGCAGCCAGACAGATTCTAGTCAGCCCCAGCATTTT
16	TRBV11-3	TRBD1	TRBJ2-1	NA	CASSTPATGSDNEQFF	TGTGCCAGCAGCACCCCGGCGACAGGGAGCGACAATGAGCAGTTCTTC
15	TRBV5-4	NA	TRBJ1-5	few	CASSPGGGSNQPQHF	TGTGCCAGCAGCCCGGGAGGCGGGAGCAATCAGCCCCAGCATTTT
17	TRBV10-3	NA	TRBJ1-5	NA	CAISESEGLISNQPQHF	TGTGCCATCAGTGAGTCGGAGGGCCTCATTAGCAATCAGCCCCAGCATTTT
14	TRBV5-1	NA	TRBJ2-1	NA	CASSLDAPWNEQFF	TGCGCCAGCAGCTTGGATGCGCCCTGGAATGAGCAGTTCTTC
14	TRBV5-6	TRBD1	TRBJ2-7	NA	CASSPGTVSYEQYF	TGTGCCAGCAGTCCCGGGACAGTCTCCTACGAGCAGTACTTC
16	TRBV27	TRBD2	TRBJ2-5	NA	CASSRNSGVGGETQYF	TGTGCCAGCAGCAGAAATAGCGGGGTCGGGGGAGAGACCCAGTACTTC
13	TRBV4-1	TRBD1	TRBJ2-1	NA	CASSPPGGNEQFF	TGCGCCAGCAGCCCCCCAGGGGGCAATGAGCAGTTCTTC
15	TRBV3-1/TRBV3-2	NA	TRBJ2-2	NA	CASSLRGGVTGELFF	TGTGCCAGCAGCCTTAGGGGGGGAGTCACCGGGGAGCTGTTTTTT
14	TRBV7-2	NA	TRBJ2-7	NA	CASSLLTGSDEQYF	TGTGCCAGCAGCTTACTAACAGGGTCTGACGAGCAGTACTTC
17	TRBV5-3	TRBD1	TRBJ2-7	many	CARSHRQGSSLFYEQYF	TGTGCCAGAAGCCACCGACAGGGTTCGTCCCTCTTCTACGAGCAGTACTTC
16	TRBV3-1/TRBV3-2	TRBD1	TRBJ1-2	NA	CASSQDGGGAGYGYTF	TGTGCCAGCAGCCAAGATGGAGGGGGCGCGGGCTATGGCTACACCTTC